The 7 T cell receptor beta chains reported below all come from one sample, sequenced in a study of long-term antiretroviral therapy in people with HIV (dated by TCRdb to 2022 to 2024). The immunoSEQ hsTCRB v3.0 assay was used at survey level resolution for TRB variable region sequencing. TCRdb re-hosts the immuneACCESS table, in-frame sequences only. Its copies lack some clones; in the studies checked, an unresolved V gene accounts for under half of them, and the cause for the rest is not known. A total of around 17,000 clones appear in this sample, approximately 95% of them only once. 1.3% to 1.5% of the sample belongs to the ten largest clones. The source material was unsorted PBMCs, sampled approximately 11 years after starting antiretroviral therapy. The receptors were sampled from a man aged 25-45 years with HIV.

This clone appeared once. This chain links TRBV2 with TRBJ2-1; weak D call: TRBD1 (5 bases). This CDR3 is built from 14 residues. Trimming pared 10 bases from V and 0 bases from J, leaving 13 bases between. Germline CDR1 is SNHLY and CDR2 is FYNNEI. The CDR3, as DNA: TGTGCCATCCCTGACAGTCACTCCTACAATGAGCAGTTCTTC. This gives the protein CAIPDSHSYNEQFF.

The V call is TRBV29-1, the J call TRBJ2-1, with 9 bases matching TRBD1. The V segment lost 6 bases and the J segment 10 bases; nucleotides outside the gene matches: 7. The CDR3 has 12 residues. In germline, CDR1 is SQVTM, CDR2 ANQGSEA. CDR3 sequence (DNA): TGCAGCGTCCGGTGGACAGGGGACGAGCAGTTCTTC. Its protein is CSVRWTGDEQFF.

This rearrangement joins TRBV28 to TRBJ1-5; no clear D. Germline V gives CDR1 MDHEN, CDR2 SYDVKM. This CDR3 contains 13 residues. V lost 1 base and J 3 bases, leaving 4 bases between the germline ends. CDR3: CASSLLNNQPQHF. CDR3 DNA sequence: TGTGCCAGCAGTTTATTAAACAATCAGCCCCAGCATTTT.

The CDR3, as DNA: TGTGCCAGCAGCTTTTATCTAGCGGGAGCAGATACGCAGTATTTT. Translated: CASSFYLAGADTQYF. The genes are TRBV7-8 and TRBJ2-3; TRBD2 matches 10 bases. Germline assignment: CDR1 SGHVS and CDR2 FQNEAQ. V lost 3 bases to trimming and J lost 4 bases; unmatched junction nucleotides: 4. This CDR3 spans 15 amino acids.

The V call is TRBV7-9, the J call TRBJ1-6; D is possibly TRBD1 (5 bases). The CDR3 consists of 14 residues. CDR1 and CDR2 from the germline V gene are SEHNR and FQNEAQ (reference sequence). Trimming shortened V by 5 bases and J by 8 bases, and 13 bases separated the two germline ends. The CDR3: CASSPVDSYSPLHF. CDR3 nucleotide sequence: TGTGCCAGCAGCCCGGTCGACAGTTATTCACCCCTCCACTTT.

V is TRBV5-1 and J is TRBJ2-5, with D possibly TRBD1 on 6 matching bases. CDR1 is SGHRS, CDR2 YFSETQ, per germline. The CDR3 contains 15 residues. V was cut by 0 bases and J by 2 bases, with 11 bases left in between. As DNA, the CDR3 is TGCGCCAGCAGCTTGGGGAACAGGGCTCAAGAGACCCAGTACTTC. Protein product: CASSLGNRAQETQYF.

Written as DNA, the CDR3 is TGTGCCAGCAGCCCCAACCCCAAGATTTCTGCTGAAGCTTTCTTT. It yields the protein CASSPNPKISAEAFF. V and J are TRBV4-2 and TRBJ1-1; D gene ambiguous. V was shortened by 4 bases and J by 6 bases, with 18 bases between the two germline ends. This CDR3 comprises 15 residues. Germline lookup yields CDR1 LGHNA and CDR2 YNFKEQ.